A selection of T cell receptor beta chains follows, all from one sample in a study of T cells in localized non-small cell lung cancer. Measured with immunoSEQ multiplex PCR; TCRdb has only the in-frame clones, and not every one. The top ten clones hold approximately 7.4% of a sample with about 40,000 clones, about 76% of them seen once. Sequenced here: peripheral blood mononuclear cells, sampled before any cancer treatment. Every receptor here comes from a male donor at least 60 years old with stage II lung adenocarcinoma. Each CDR3 is given without its conserved first and last residue.

cdr3_aa v_call cdr3_length j_call
ASSHPTGTDTQY TRBV4-2 12 TRBJ2-3
ASSLGTLGGGSWYEQY TRBV5-1 16 TRBJ2-7
ASSFSGREKTQY TRBV4-1 12 TRBJ2-5
ASSQEWRNTGELF TRBV4-1 13 TRBJ2-2
ATGSFGYT TRBV28 8 TRBJ1-2
ASSPPSNTGELF TRBV14 12 TRBJ2-2
ASSFNSGQGSYEQY TRBV27 14 TRBJ2-7
ASSGQGGSYEQY TRBV2 12 TRBJ2-7
ASSKTQGSTEAF TRBV21-1 12 TRBJ1-1
ASSYADGELF TRBV6-6 10 TRBJ2-2
ASSLGTVGGGKVYEQY TRBV5-4 16 TRBJ2-7
SVGGLTGGANYGYT TRBV29-1 14 TRBJ1-2
ASSQGVPGSEAF TRBV2 12 TRBJ1-1
ASSSDRGAGETQY TRBV19 13 TRBJ2-5
ASSLAGGIYEQY TRBV7-2 12 TRBJ2-7
ASSVGQRNTEAF TRBV9 12 TRBJ1-1
ASSPGQGDNGYT TRBV18 12 TRBJ1-2
ATSSSQGRVNIQY TRBV15 13 TRBJ2-4
ASSLLSGVANYGYT TRBV27 14 TRBJ1-2
ASQLQRREAF TRBV28 10 TRBJ1-1
ASSSETDGFYEQY TRBV27 13 TRBJ2-7
ASSVARDSIPSGANVLT TRBV9 17 TRBJ2-6
AWSGGGHNEQF TRBV30 11 TRBJ2-1
ASSQDEGAGSYEQY TRBV4-2 14 TRBJ2-7
ASSEQGQFPGEQF TRBV6-1 13 TRBJ2-1
ASSRGGEVGAQY TRBV4-1 12 TRBJ2-5
ASSIGQGFGNQPQH TRBV19 14 TRBJ1-5
ASSPGTGNTGELF TRBV7-6 13 TRBJ2-2
ASLRAETQY TRBV6-1 9 TRBJ2-5
ASSAGQGAGANYGYT TRBV5-1 15 TRBJ1-2
ASSARALGPNTEAF TRBV9 14 TRBJ1-1
ASSSDRYTEAF TRBV7-3 11 TRBJ1-1
ASSQSGTSGEQY TRBV4-3 12 -
ASSRGQGMANYGYT TRBV27 14 TRBJ1-2
ASSLERPGHEQY TRBV5-1 12 TRBJ2-7
ASSDGQIQETQY TRBV9 12 TRBJ2-5
ASSPAGGSRYTGELF TRBV19 15 TRBJ2-2
ASSYTGPGQPQH TRBV2 12 TRBJ1-5
ASAAGSWGQPQH TRBV12-5 12 TRBJ1-5
ASSSFSGTTTDTQY TRBV7-2 14 TRBJ2-3
ASSEYDRGQGTEAF TRBV25-1 14 TRBJ1-1
ASSPSRTSGSRNEQY TRBV28 15 TRBJ2-7
ASSPRDLQGAVSNTEAF TRBV7-8 17 TRBJ1-1
ASSELQYNEQF TRBV11-3 11 TRBJ2-1
ASSPGQGYGYT TRBV5-1 11 TRBJ1-2
ASRTQGDTGELF TRBV19 12 TRBJ2-2
ASSPNRGRETQY TRBV2 12 TRBJ2-5
ASSLDRGLGEKLF TRBV5-1 13 TRBJ1-4
ASSEKWQNTGELF TRBV6-1 13 TRBJ2-2
ASSLTSGSYEQY TRBV27 12 TRBJ2-7
ASSSPSQGDEQY TRBV27 12 TRBJ2-7
ASSRNRVQTQY TRBV7-2 11 TRBJ2-5
ASSFGHEQY TRBV11-2 9 TRBJ2-7
ASSPPWGGNTEAF TRBV18 13 TRBJ1-1
ASSPTSGGTEAF TRBV18 12 TRBJ1-1